This T cell receptor (beta chain) was profiled in a study of OX40 agonist ivuxolimab in advanced cancers. Overall study context: Partial response was recorded in three patients: one hepatocellular carcinoma and two cutaneous melanoma cases.

As to this clone: The target antigen is unknown.

CDR1 is WNHNN, CDR2 SYGVQD, per germline (reference sequence). The CDR3 runs 14 residues. V lost 3 bases and J 0 bases, leaving 9 bases between the germline ends. This table comes from immunoSEQ multiplex PCR, and its TCRdb copy is limited to in-frame clones, with some not included. The sample includes tens of thousands of clones, over 80% seen only once; the top ten take 11%. With baseline, cycle 4 day 1, and cycle 7 day 1 as timepoints, blood was sampled. Study results and caveats: Part of the nonresponder group also had normalized T-cell clonal expansion that was low. CD4+ and CD8+ T cells in blood underwent clonal expansion by week 6 at 0.1 to 3.0 mg/kg.

The receptor's source is an adult with an advanced solid tumor such as melanoma, head and neck, liver or kidney cancer. The J gene is TRBJ2-7, the V gene TRBV10-1; D not certain. The sample was CD4+ or CD8+ T cells sorted from blood, taken in a trial of the OX40 agonist ivuxolimab. The CDR3 DNA is TGCGCCAGCAGTGACAGGACGAGCTCCTACGAGCAGTACTTC. It is translated as CASSDRTSSYEQYF.